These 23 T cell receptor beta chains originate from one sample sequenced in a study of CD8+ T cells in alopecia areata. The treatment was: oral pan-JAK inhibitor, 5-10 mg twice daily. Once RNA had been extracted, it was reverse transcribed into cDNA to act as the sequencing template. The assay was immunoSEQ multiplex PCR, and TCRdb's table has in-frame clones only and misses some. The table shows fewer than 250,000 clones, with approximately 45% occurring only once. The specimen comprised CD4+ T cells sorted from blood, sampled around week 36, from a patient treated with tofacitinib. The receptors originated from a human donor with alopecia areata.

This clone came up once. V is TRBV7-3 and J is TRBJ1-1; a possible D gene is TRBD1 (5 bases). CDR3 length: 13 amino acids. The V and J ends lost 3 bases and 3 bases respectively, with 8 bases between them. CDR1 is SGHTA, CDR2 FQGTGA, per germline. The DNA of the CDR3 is TGTGCCAGCAGCTTTGACAGCCACACTGAAGCTTTCTTT. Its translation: CASSFDSHTEAFF.

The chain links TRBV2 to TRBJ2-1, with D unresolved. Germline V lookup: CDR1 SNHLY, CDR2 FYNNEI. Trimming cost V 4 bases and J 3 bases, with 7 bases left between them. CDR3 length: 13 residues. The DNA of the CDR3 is TGTGCCAGCAGTGCAGAAAACTACAATGAGCAGTTCTTC. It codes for CASSAENYNEQFF.

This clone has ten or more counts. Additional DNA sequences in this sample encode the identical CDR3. The CDR3 coding sequence is TGTGCCAGCAGTCCATCCCCGAGAGGAAACTATGGCTACACCTTC. Encoded protein: CASSPSPRGNYGYTF. The rearrangement joins TRBV28 to TRBJ1-2; D is undetermined. Germline V gives CDR1 MDHEN, CDR2 SYDVKM. Trimming pared 5 bases from V and 2 bases from J, leaving 15 bases between. This CDR3 is built from 15 residues.

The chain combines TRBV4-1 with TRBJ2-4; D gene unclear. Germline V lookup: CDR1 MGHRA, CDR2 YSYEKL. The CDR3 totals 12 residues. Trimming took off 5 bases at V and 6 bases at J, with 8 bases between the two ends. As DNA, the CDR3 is TGCGCCAGCAGCGCAGAGAGAAACATTCAGTACTTC. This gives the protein CASSAERNIQYF.

CDR3 sequence (DNA): TGTGCCAGCAGCCGGAAGACTAGGGACTACGAGCAGTACTTC. Translation: CASSRKTRDYEQYF. The chain recombines TRBV7-2 with TRBJ2-7, with a possible D match to TRBD2 (6 bases). With 5 bases removed from V and 3 bases from J, the gap between germline ends came to 14 bases. Germline values: CDR1 SGHTA, CDR2 FQGNSA. This CDR3 comprises 14 residues.

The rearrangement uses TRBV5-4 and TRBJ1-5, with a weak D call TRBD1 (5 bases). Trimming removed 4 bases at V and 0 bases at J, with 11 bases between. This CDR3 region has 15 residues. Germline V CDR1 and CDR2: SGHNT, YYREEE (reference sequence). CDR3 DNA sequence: TGTGCCAGCAGCGCAGGGCCCGTTAGCAATCAGCCCCAGCATTTT. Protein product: CASSAGPVSNQPQHF.

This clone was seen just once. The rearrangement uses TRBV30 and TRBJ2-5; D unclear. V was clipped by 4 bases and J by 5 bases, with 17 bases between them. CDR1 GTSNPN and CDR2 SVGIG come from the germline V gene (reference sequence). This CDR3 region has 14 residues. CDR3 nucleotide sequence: TGTGCCTGGAACGTGGACGGGCGAAGGGAGACCCAGTACTTC. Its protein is CAWNVDGRRETQYF.

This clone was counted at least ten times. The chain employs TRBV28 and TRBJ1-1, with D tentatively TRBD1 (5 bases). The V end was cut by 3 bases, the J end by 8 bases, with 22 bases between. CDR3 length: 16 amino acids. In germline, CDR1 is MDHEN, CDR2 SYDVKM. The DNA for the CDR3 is TGTGCCAGCAGTTTCCCGGGTCGGGTGACGGGACGCGAAGCTTTCTTT. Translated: CASSFPGRVTGREAFF.

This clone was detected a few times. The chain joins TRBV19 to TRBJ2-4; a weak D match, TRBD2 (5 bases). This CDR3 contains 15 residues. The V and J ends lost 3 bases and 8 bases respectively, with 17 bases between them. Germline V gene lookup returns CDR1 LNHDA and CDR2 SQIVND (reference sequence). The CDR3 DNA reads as TGTGCCAGTAGTATGGGCCGGGATAGTTTCGACATTCAGTACTTC. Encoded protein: CASSMGRDSFDIQYF.

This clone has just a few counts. CDR3 sequence: CASSQLRGADTQYF. The CDR3 DNA follows: TGTGCCAGCAGCCAACTCAGGGGAGCAGATACGCAGTATTTT. The rearrangement uses TRBV7-9 and TRBJ2-3; a weak D match, TRBD1 (6 bases). The germline V gene has CDR1 SEHNR and CDR2 FQNEAQ (reference sequence). The germline V and J ends were trimmed by 5 bases and 4 bases, with 13 bases remaining between them. The length of the CDR3 is 14 residues.

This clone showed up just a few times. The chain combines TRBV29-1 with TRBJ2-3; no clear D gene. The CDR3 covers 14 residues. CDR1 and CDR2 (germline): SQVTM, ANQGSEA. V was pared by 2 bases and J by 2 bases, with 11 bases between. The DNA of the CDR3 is TGCAGCGTTGAACTAGGGCTCAACACAGATACGCAGTATTTT. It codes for CSVELGLNTDTQYF.

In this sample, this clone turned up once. The CDR3 nucleotides are TGCGCCAGCAGCTTGGAGGCTAGCGGTACCAATGAGCAGTTCTTC. The encoded protein is CASSLEASGTNEQFF. The rearrangement joins TRBV5-1 to TRBJ2-1; 7 nucleotides line up with TRBD2. This CDR3 is 15 amino acids long. CDR1 is SGHRS, CDR2 YFSETQ, per germline. The J segment lost 6 bases and the V segment lost 0 bases, leaving 6 bases of the junction unmatched. Full variable domain (missing parts from reference TRBV5-1 and TRBJ2-1): KAGVTQTPRYLIKTRGQQVTLSCSPISGHRSVSWYQQTPGQGLQFLFEYFSETQRNKGNFPGRFSGRQFSNSRSEMNVSTLELGDSALYLCASSLEASGTNEQFFGPGTRLTVL.

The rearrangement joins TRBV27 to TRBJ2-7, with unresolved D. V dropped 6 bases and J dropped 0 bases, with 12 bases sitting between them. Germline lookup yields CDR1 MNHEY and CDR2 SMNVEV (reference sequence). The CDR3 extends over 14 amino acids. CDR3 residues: CASSPRVFSYEQYF. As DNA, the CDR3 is TGTGCCAGCAGCCCTCGGGTGTTCTCCTACGAGCAGTACTTC.

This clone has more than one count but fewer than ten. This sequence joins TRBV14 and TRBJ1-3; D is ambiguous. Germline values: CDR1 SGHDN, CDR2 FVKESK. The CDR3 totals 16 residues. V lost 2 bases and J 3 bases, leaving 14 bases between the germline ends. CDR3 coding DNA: TGTGCCAGCAGCCAATACTCTACGGGGTTTGGAAACACCATATATTTT. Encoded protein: CASSQYSTGFGNTIYF.

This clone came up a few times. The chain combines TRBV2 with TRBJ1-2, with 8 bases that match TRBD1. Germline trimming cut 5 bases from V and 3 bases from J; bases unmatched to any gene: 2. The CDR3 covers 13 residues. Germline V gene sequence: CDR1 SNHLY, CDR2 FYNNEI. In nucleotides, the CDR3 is TGTGCCAGCAGTCAGGACAGGGACTATGGCTACACCTTC. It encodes CASSQDRDYGYTF.

The CDR3 region has the DNA TGTGCCAGCAGCGGGTCTGCGGGAGGGCCGACAGATACGCAGTATTTT. Its protein is CASSGSAGGPTDTQYF. The chain joins TRBV2 to TRBJ2-3; 9 nucleotides match TRBD2. The length of the CDR3 is 16 residues. V lost 6 bases and J lost 3; bases outside the gene matches: 10. Looked up from germline, CDR1 is SNHLY and CDR2 is FYNNEI.

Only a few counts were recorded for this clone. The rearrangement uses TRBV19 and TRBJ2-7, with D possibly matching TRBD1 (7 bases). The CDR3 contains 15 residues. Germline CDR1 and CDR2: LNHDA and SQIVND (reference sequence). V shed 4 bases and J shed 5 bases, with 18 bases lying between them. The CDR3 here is CASSRRQGGWNEQYF. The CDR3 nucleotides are TGTGCCAGTAGTAGAAGACAGGGAGGATGGAACGAGCAGTACTTC.

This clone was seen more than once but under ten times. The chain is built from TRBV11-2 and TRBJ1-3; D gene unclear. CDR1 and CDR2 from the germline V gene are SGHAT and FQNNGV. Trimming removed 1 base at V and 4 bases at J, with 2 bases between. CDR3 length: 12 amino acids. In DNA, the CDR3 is TGTGCCAGCAGCTTAGTGGGAAACACCATATATTTT. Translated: CASSLVGNTIYF.

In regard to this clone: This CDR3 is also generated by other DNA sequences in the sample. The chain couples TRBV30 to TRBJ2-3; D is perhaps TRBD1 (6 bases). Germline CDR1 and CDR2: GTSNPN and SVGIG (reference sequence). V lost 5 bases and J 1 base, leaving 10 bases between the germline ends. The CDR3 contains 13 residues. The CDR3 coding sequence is TGTGCCTGGCGGACAGCAGGCACAGATACGCAGTATTTT. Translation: CAWRTAGTDTQYF. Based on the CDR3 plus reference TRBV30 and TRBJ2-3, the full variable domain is SQTIHQWPATLVQPVGSPLSLECTVEGTSNPNLYWYRQAAGRGLQLLFYSVGIGQISSEVPQNLSASRPQDRQFILSSKKLLLSDSGFYLCAWRTAGTDTQYFGPGTRLTVL.

CDR3 in DNA: TGTGCCAGCAGTCCTCCGGGACTACCGTCGCAGTTCTTC. This codes for CASSPPGLPSQFF. The gene calls are TRBV2 and TRBJ2-1, with 7 bases matching TRBD2. This CDR3 is built from 13 residues. The germline V gene encodes CDR1 SNHLY and CDR2 FYNNEI. V lost 5 bases, J lost 12 bases, and 10 bases stayed unmatched.

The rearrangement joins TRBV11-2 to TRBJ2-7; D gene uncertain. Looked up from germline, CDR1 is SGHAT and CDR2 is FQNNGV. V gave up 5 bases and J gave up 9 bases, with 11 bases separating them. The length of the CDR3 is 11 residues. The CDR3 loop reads CASSPARGQYF. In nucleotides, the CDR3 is TGTGCCAGCAGCCCCGCCCGAGGGCAGTACTTC. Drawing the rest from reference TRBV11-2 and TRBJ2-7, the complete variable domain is EAGVAQSPRYKIIEKRQSVAFWCNPISGHATLYWYQQILGQGPKLLIQFQNNGVVDDSQLPKDRFSAERLKGVDSTLKIQPAKLEDSAVYLCASSPARGQYFGPGTRLTVT.

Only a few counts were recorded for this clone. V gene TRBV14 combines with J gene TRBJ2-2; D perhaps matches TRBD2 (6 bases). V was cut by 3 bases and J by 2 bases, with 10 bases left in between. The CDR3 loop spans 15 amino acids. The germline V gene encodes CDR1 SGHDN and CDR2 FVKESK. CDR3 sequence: CASSQGTSNTGELFF. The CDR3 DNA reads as TGTGCCAGCAGCCAGGGGACTTCCAACACCGGGGAGCTGTTTTTT.

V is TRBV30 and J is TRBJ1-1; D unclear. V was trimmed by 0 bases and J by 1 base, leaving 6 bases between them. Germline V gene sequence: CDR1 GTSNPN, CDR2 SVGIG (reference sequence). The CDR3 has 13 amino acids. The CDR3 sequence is CAWSVWGNTEAFF. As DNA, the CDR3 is TGTGCCTGGAGTGTATGGGGGAACACTGAAGCTTTCTTT.